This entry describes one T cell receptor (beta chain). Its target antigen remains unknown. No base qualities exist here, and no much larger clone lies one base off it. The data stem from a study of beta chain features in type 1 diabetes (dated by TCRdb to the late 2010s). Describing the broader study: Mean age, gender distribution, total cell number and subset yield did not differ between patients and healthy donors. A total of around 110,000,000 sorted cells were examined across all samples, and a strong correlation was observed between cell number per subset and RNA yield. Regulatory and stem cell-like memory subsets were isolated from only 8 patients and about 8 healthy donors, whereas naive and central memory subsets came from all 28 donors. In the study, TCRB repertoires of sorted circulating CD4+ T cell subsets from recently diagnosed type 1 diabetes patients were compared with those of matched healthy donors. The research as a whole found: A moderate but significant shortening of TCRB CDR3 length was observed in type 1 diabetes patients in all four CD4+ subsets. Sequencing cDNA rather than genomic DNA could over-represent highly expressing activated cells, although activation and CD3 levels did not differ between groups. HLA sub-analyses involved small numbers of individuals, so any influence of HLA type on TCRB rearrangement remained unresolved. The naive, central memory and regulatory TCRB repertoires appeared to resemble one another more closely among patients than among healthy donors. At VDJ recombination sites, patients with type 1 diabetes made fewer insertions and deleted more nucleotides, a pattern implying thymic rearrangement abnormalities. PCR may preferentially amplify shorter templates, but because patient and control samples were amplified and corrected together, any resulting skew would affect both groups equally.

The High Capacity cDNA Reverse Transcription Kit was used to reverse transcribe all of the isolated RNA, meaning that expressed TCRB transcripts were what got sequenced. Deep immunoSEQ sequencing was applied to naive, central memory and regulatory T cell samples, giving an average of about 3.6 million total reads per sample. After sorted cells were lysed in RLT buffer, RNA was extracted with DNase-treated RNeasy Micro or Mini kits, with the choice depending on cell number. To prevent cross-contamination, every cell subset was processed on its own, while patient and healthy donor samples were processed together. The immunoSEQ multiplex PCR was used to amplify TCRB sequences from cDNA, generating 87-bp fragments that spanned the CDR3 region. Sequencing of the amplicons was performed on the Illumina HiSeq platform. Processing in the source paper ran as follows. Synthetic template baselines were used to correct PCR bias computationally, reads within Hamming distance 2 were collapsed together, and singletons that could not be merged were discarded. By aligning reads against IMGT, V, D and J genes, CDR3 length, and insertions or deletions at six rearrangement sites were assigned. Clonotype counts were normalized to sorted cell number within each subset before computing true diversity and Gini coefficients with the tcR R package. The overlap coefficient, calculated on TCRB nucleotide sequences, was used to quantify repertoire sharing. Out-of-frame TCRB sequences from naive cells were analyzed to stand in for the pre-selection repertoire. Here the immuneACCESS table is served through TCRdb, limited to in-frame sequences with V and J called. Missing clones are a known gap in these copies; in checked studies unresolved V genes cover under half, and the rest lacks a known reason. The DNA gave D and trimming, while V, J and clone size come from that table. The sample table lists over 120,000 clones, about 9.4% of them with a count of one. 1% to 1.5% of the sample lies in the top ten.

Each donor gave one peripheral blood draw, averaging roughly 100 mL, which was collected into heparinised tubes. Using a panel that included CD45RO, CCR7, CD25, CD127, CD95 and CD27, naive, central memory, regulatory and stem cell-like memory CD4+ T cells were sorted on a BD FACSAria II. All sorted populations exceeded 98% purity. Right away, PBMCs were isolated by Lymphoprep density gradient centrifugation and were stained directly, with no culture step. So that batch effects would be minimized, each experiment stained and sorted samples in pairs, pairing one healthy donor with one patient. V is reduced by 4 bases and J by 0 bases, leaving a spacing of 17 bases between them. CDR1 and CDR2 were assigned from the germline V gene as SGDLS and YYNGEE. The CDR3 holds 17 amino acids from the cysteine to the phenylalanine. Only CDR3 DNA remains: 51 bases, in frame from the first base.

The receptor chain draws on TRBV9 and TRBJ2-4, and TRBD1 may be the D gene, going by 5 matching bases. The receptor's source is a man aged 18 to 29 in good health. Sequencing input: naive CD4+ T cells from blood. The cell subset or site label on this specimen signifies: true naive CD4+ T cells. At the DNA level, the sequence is TGTGCCAGCAGCCCCCGTGGGGCAACTCTAGCCAAAAACATTCAGTACTTC. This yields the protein CASSPRGATLAKNIQYF.